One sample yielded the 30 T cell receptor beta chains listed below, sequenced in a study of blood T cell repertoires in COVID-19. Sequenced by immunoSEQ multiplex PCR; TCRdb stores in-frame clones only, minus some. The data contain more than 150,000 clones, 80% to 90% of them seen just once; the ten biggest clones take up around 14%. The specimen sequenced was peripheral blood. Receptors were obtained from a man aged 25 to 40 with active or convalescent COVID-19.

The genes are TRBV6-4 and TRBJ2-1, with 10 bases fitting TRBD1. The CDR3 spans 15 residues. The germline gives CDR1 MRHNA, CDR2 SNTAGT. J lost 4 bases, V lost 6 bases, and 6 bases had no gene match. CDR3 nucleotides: TGTGCCAGCAGCCTCGGACAGGGGGGATACAATGAGCAGTTCTTC. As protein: CASSLGQGGYNEQFF.

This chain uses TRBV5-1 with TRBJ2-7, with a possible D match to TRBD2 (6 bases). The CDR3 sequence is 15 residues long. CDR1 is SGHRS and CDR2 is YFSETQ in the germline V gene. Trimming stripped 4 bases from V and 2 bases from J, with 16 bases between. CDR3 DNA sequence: TGCGCCAGCAGCCTCACAGCGGGCACGCCCTACGAGCAGTACTTC. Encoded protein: CASSLTAGTPYEQYF.

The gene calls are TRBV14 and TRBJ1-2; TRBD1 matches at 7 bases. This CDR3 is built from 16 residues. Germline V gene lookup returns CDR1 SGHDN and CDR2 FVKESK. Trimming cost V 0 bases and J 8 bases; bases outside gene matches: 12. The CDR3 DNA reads TGTGCCAGCAGCCAAGAAAGGAGGGGGCTTCTAGGGGGCTACACCTTC. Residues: CASSQERRGLLGGYTF.

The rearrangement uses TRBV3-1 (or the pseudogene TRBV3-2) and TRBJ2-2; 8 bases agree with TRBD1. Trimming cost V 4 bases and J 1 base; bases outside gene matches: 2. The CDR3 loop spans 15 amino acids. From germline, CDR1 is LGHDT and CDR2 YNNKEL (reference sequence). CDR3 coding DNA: TGTGCCAGCAGCCGCGGGACAGGGAACACCGGGGAGCTGTTTTTT. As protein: CASSRGTGNTGELFF.

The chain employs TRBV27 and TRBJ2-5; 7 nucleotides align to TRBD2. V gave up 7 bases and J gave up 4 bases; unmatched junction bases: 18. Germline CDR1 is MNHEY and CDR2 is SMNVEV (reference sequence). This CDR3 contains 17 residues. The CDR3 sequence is CASTMEGGAHPPETQYF. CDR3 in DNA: TGTGCCAGCACCATGGAGGGAGGGGCGCACCCCCCAGAGACCCAGTACTTC.

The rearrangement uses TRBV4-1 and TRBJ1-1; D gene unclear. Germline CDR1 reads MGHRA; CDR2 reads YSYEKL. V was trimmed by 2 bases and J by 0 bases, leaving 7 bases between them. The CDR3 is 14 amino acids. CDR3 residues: CASSQIILNTEAFF. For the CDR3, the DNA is TGCGCCAGCAGCCAAATCATTCTGAACACTGAAGCTTTCTTT.

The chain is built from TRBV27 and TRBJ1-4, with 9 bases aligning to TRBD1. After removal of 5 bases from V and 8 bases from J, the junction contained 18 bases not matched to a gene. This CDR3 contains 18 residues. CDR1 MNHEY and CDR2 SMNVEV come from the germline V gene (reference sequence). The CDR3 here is CASSRGPGQGWVGEKLFF. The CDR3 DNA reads TGTGCCAGCAGTCGCGGACCGGGACAGGGTTGGGTTGGGGAAAAACTGTTTTTT.

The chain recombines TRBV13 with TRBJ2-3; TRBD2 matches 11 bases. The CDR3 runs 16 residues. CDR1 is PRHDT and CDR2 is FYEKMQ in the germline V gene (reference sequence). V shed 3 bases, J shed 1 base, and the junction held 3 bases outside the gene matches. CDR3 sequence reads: CASSFSGGAGTDTQYF. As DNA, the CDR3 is TGTGCCAGCAGCTTTAGCGGGGGGGCTGGCACAGATACGCAGTATTTT.

The CDR3 nucleotides read TGTGCCAGCAGCTTAGGGGGGACTAGCGGGAGTAACAATGAGCAGTTCTTC. Residues: CASSLGGTSGSNNEQFF. The chain couples TRBV7-8 to TRBJ2-1; 14 bases are a match to TRBD2. The CDR3 has 17 residues. Germline values: CDR1 SGHVS, CDR2 FQNEAQ. The V gene end was trimmed by 1 base and the J gene end by 5 bases; junction bases not matched to a gene: 4.

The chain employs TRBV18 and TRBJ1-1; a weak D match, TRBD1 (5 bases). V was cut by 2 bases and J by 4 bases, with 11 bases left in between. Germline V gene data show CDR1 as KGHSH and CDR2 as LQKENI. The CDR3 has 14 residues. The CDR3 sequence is CASSPWQGVTEAFF. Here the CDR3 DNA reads TGTGCCAGCTCACCATGGCAGGGTGTCACTGAAGCTTTCTTT.

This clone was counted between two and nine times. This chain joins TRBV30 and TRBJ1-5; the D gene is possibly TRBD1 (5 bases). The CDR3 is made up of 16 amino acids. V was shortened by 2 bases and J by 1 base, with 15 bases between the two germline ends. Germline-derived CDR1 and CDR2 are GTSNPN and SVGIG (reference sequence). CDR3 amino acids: CAWSSPSGGSNQPQHF. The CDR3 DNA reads TGTGCCTGGAGTTCCCCAAGTGGGGGGAGCAATCAGCCCCAGCATTTT.

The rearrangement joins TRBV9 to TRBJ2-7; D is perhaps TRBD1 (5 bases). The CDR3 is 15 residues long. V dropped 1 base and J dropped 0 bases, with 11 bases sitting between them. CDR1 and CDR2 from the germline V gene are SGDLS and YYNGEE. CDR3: CASSVTQGPSYEQYF. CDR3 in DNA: TGTGCCAGCAGCGTAACGCAGGGTCCCTCCTACGAGCAGTACTTC.

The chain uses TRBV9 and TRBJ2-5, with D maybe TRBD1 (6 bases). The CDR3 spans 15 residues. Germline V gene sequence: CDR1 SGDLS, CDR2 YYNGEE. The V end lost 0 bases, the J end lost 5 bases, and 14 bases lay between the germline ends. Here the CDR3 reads CASSVVVGGGETQYF. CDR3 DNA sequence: TGTGCCAGCAGCGTAGTGGTTGGGGGCGGGGAGACCCAGTACTTC.

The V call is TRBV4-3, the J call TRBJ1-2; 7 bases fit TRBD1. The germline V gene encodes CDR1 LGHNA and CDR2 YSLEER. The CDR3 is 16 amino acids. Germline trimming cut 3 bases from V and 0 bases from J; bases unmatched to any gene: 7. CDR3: CASSQTGLESNYGYTF. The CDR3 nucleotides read TGCGCCAGCAGCCAGACAGGGCTTGAGTCTAACTATGGCTACACCTTC.

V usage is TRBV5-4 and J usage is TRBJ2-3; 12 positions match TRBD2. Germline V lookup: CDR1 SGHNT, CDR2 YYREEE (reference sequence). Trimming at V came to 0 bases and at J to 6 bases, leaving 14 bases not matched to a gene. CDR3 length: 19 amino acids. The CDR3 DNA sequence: TGTGCCAGCAGCTTGGGGTCCAGACTAGCGGGAGCGTTGGCGGATACGCAGTATTTT. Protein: CASSLGSRLAGALADTQYF.

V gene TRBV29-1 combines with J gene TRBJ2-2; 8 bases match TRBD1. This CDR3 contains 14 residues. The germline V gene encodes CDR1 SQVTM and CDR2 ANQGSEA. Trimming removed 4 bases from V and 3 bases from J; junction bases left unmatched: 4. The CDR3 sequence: CSVAGGEDTGELFF. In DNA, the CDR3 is TGCAGCGTTGCAGGGGGCGAGGACACCGGGGAGCTGTTTTTT.

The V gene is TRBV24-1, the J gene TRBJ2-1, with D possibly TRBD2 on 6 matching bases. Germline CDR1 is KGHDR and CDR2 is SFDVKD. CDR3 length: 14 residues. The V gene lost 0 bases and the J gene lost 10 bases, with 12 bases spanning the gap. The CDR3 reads CATSDLSGQREQFF. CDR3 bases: TGTGCCACCAGTGATTTGAGCGGGCAGAGGGAGCAGTTCTTC.

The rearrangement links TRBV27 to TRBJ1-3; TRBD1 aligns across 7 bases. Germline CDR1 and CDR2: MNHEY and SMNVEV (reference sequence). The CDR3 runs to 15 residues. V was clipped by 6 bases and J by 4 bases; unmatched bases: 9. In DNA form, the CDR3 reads TGTGCCAGCAGAAATCAGACAGGGCCGGGAAACACCATATATTTT. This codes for CASRNQTGPGNTIYF.

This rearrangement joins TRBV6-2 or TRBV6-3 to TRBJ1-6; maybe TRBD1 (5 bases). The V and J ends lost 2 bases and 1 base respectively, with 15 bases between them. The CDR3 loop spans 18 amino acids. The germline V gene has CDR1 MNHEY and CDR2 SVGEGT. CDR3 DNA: TGTGCCAGCAGTTACGGCAGGGAACTTCCATCCTATAATTCACCCCTCCACTTT. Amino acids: CASSYGRELPSYNSPLHF.

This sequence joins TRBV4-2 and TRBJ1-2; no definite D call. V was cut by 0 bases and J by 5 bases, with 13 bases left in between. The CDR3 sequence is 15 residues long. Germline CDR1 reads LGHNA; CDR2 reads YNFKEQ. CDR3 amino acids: CASSQDVSRGYGYTF. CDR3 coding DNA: TGTGCCAGCAGCCAAGATGTTTCCAGAGGTTATGGCTACACCTTC.

Written as DNA, the CDR3 is TGTGCCAGCAGCCGCGTAGACCAAGAGACCCAGTACTTC. Its protein is CASSRVDQETQYF. This chain connects TRBV28 to TRBJ2-5; D gene unclear. The CDR3 extends over 13 amino acids. The V gene's germline CDR1 is MDHEN and CDR2 SYDVKM. The V gene lost 6 bases and the J gene lost 0 bases, with 8 bases spanning the gap.

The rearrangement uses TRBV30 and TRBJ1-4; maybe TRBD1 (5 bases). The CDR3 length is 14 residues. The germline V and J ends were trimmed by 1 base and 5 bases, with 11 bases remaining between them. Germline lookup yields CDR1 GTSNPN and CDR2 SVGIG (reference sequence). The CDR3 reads CAWSARGLNEKLFF. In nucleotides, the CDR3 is TGTGCCTGGAGTGCAAGGGGCCTGAATGAAAAACTGTTTTTT.

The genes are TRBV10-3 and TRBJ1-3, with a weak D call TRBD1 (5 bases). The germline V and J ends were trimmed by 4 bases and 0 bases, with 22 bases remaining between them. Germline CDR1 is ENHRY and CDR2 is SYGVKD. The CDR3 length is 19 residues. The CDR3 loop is CAISVIRQRGQSSGNTIYF. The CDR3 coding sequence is TGTGCCATCAGTGTGATCCGACAGCGGGGTCAGAGCTCTGGAAACACCATATATTTT.

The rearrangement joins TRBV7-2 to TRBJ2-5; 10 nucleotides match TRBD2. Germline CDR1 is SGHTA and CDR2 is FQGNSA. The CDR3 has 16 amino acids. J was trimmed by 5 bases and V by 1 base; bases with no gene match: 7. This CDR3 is CASSLGSSGSRETQYF. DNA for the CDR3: TGTGCCAGCAGCTTAGGGTCTAGCGGGAGCCGGGAGACCCAGTACTTC.

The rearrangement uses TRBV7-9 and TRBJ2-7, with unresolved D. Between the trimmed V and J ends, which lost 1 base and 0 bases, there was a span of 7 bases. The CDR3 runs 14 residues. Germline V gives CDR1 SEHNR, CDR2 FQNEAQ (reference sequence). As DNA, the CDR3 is TGTGCCAGCAGCTTAGAGATGAGCTCCTACGAGCAGTACGTC. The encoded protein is CASSLEMSSYEQYV.

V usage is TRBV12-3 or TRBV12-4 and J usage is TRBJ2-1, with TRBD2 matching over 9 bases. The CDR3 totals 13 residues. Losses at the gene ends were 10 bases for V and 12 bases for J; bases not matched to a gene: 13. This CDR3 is CATTGLAHRGQFF. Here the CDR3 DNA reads TGTGCCACCACGGGACTAGCCCATCGAGGGCAGTTCTTC.

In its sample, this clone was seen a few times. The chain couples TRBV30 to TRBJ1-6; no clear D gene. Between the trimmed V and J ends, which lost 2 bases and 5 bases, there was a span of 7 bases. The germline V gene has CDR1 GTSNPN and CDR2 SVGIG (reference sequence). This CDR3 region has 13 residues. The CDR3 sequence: CAWSSADNSPLHF. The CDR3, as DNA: TGTGCCTGGAGTAGTGCAGATAATTCACCCCTCCACTTT.

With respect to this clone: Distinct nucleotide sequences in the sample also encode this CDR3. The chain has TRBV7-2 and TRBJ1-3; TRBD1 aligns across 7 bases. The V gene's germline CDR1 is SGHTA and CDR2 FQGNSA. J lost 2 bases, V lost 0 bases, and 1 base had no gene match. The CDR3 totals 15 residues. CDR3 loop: CASSLAGGAGNTIYF. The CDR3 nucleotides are TGTGCCAGCAGCTTAGCAGGGGGCGCTGGAAACACCATATATTTT.

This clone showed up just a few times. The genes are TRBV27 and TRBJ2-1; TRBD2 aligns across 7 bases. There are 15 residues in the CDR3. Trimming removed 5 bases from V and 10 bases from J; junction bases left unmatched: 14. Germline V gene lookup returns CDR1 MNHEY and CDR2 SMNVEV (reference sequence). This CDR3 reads CASSLGLVGGREQFF. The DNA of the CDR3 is TGTGCCAGCAGTCTAGGACTAGTTGGCGGTCGGGAGCAGTTCTTC.

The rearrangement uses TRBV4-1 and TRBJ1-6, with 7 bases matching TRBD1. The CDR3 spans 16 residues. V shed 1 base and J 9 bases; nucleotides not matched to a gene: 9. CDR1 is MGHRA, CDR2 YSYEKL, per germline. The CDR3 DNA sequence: TGCGCCAGCAGCCAAGCCTCAGGGGGGCGAGCTTCACCCCTCCACTTT. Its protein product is CASSQASGGRASPLHF.